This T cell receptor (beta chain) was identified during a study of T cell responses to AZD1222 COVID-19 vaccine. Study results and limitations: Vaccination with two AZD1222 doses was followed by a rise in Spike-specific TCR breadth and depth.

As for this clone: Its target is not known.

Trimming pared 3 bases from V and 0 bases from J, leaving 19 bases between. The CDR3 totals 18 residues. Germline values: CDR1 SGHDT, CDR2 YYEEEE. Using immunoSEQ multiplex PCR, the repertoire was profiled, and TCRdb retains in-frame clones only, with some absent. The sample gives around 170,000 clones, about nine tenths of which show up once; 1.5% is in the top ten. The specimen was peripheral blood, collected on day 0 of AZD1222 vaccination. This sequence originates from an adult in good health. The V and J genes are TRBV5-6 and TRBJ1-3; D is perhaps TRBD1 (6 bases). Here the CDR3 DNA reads TGTGCCAGCAGCTCGTTTAGGGCGGGGGCTCGCTCTGGAAACACCATATATTTT. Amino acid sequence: CASSSFRAGARSGNTIYF.